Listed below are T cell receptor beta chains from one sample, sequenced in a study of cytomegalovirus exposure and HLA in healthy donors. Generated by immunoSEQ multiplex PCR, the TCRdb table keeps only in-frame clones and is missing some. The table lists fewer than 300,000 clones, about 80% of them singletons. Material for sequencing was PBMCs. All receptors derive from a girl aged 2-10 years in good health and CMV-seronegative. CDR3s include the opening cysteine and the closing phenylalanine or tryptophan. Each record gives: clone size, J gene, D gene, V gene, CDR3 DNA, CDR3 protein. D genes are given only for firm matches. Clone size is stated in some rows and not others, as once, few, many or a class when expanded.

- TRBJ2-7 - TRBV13 TGTGCCAGCAGCTTAGGCCGGACGGAGGGGAGCTACGAGCAGTACTTC CASSLGRTEGSYEQYF
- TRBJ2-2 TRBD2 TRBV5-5 TGTGCCAGCAGCTTTAGCGGGGGGTCAAACACCGGGGAGCTGTTTTTT CASSFSGGSNTGELFF
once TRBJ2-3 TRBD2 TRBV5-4 TGTGCCAGCAGCTCCGGTCCGGGGGGGGGAGATACGCAGTATTTT CASSSGPGGGDTQYF
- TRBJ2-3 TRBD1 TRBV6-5 TGTGCCAGCCGGGGACAGGGTTTCCGTAATACGCAGTATTTT CASRGQGFRNTQYF
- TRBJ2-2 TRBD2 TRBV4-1 TGCGCCAGCAGCCGGTTAGCGGGAGGGGTGAACACCGGGGAGCTGTTTTTT CASSRLAGGVNTGELFF
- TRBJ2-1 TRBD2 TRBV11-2 TGTGCCAGCAGCCCGCGGAGCGGGGTCTACAATAAGCAGTTCTTC CASSPRSGVYNKQFF
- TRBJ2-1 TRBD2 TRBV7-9 TGTGCCAGCAGCTTAATTGGGACTAGCGGCTACAATGAGCAGTTCTTC CASSLIGTSGYNEQFF
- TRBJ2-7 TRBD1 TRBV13 TGTGCCAGCAGCTTAGGGACAGGGGCCTACGAGCAGTACTTC CASSLGTGAYEQYF
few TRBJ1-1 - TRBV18 TGTGCCAGCTCACCAACCTCACCGGAGGGGACTGAAGCTTTCTTT CASSPTSPEGTEAFF
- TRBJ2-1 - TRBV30 TGTGCCTGGAACGACTATTTGGGTAACAATGAGCAGTTCTTC CAWNDYLGNNEQFF
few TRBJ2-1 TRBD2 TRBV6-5 TGTGCCAGCAGTTACGATCGGGAGGTACACAATGAGCAGTTCTTC CASSYDREVHNEQFF
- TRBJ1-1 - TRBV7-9 TGTGCCAGCAGCTTAGCCGGGGGGTCGGCGAACACTGAAGCTTTCTTT CASSLAGGSANTEAFF
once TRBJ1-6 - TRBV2 TGTGCCAGTGAGGAAAGGAATTCACCCCTCCACTTT CASEERNSPLHF
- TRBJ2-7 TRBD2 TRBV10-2 TGCGCCAGCAGGTGGACTAGCGGGAGTCTCCACGAGCAGTACTTC CASRWTSGSLHEQYF
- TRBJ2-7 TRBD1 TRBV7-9 TGTGCCAGCAGCCCGGGACAGGCCGGGACCAACTACGAGCAGTACTTC CASSPGQAGTNYEQYF
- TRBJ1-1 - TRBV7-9 TGTTCCAGCTCGGGAGGGACTGAAGCTTTCTTT CSSSGGTEAFF